This TCR beta chain was recovered during a study of T cell responses to AZD1222 COVID-19 vaccine. Method: immunoSEQ multiplex PCR; TCRdb's copy keeps in-frame clones and lacks some. Of around 120,000 clones in the sample, 88% are singletons; the top ten hold less than 6%. Looked up from germline, CDR1 is SGHAT and CDR2 is FQNNGV. The length of the CDR3 is 14 residues. Trimming took off 0 bases at V and 6 bases at J, with 12 bases between the two ends. Study-wide findings and caveats: Clonal diversity may have been underestimated in mostly white British donors. Repertoires were obtained only post-peak T cell response.

About this clone itself: What it binds is unknown.

This clonotype originated in an adult in good health. The V and J genes are TRBV11-2 and TRBJ2-7; D call uncertain. This specimen was peripheral blood, taken on day 0 of AZD1222 vaccination. The CDR3 region has the DNA TGTGCCAGCAGCTTAGATCCCCAATTCCGCGAGCAGTACTTC. Translated: CASSLDPQFREQYF.